The 32 T cell receptor beta chains below were found in one sample sequenced in a study of blood T cell repertoires in COVID-19. Only in-frame clones appear in the TCRdb table, and some are missing; sequencing was by immunoSEQ multiplex PCR. Here the sample spans some 80,000 clones, about nine tenths being singletons. Sample: peripheral blood. The receptor source for this set is a woman aged 80 or over with active or convalescent COVID-19.

In DNA form, the CDR3 reads TGTGCCAGCACCTTTCGACTAGCGGGGGGGAACACCGGGGAGCTGTTTTTT. Residues: CASTFRLAGGNTGELFF. The chain links TRBV28 to TRBJ2-2, with 13 bases matching TRBD2. CDR3 length: 17 residues. Germline CDR1 and CDR2: MDHEN and SYDVKM. The V and J ends lost 7 bases and 1 base, in that order; junction bases with no gene match: 6.

CDR3 residues: CASSRDHGGAGTGELFF. The CDR3 DNA reads as TGTGCCAGCAGCCGGGACCACGGGGGGGCGGGCACCGGGGAGCTGTTTTTT. The chain recombines TRBV7-6 with TRBJ2-2; 8 nucleotides agree with TRBD2. J was trimmed by 4 bases and V by 5 bases; bases with no gene match: 12. Germline lookup yields CDR1 SGHVS and CDR2 FNYEAQ. This CDR3 spans 17 amino acids.

The V gene is TRBV21-1, the J gene TRBJ2-2; the D segment call TRBD1 is taken from the table without a DNA check. TRBV21-1 is deemed a pseudogene. The CDR3 spans 15 residues. The DNA for the CDR3 is TGTGCCAGCAGACCCGGGACAGGGGGCACCGGGGAGCTGTTTTTT. This gives the protein CASRPGTGGTGELFF.

The J gene is TRBJ1-2, the V gene TRBV9, with 8 nucleotides matching TRBD1. The CDR3 length is 15 residues. Germline loops: CDR1 SGDLS, CDR2 YYNGEE. Trimming at V came to 0 bases and at J to 1 base, leaving 2 bases not matched to a gene. This chain's CDR3 is CASSVGGQVNYGYTF. DNA for the CDR3: TGTGCCAGCAGCGTAGGGGGACAGGTTAACTATGGCTACACCTTC.

The chain recombines TRBV7-2 with TRBJ1-1; unclear D gene. The CDR3 is 11 amino acids. The germline V gene encodes CDR1 SGHTA and CDR2 FQGNSA. The V end lost 5 bases, the J end lost 7 bases, and 8 bases lay between the germline ends. The CDR3 reads CASSLRVEAFF. For the CDR3, the DNA is TGTGCCAGCAGCCTGCGGGTTGAAGCTTTCTTT.

V and J are TRBV11-3 and TRBJ2-3; the match to TRBD2 covers 7 bases. Germline CDR1 and CDR2: SGHNT and YENEEA. This CDR3 comprises 15 residues. V shed 5 bases and J 0 bases; nucleotides not matched to a gene: 5. For the CDR3, the DNA is TGTGCCAGCAGCCCCCGGGGGGTTAGCACAGATACGCAGTATTTT. Translating it yields CASSPRGVSTDTQYF.

J is TRBJ2-7 and V is TRBV5-4, with TRBD2 matching 7 bases. Germline CDR1 reads SGHNT; CDR2 reads YYREEE (reference sequence). V lost 1 base to trimming and J lost 2 bases; unmatched junction nucleotides: 6. CDR3 length: 15 residues. This chain's CDR3 is CASSLMGGETYEQYF. CDR3 DNA sequence: TGTGCCAGCAGCTTGATGGGGGGGGAAACCTACGAGCAGTACTTC.

A note on this clone: Other DNA sequences within the sample encode an identical CDR3. The V gene is TRBV28, the J gene TRBJ1-2, with D possibly TRBD1 on 5 matching bases. Germline V CDR1 and CDR2: MDHEN, SYDVKM. CDR3 size: 13 residues. Trimming cost V 2 bases and J 4 bases, with 8 bases left between them. The CDR3 nucleotides read TGTGCCAGCAGTTTACCCGGGGGCTATGGCTACACCTTC. Amino acids: CASSLPGGYGYTF.

This clone has only one observation. This chain connects TRBV6-5 to TRBJ1-2; the match to TRBD1 covers 7 bases. Germline values: CDR1 MNHEY, CDR2 SVGAGI. The CDR3 is made up of 13 amino acids. V lost 2 bases, J lost 6 bases, and 3 bases stayed unmatched. CDR3: CASSYRGGHGYTF. For the CDR3, the DNA is TGTGCCAGCAGTTACAGAGGGGGCCATGGCTACACCTTC.

The chain has TRBV21-1 and TRBJ1-1; the table assigns TRBD1, which was not confirmed against the DNA. TRBV21-1 is reported as a pseudogene. The CDR3 spans 17 residues. CDR3 nucleotide sequence: TGTGCCAGCAGCAAAGCGCTGGTCAGGGGGAAGGGCACTGAAGCTTTCTTT. Residues: CASSKALVRGKGTEAFF.

The CDR3 loop is CASSSGTSWQTQYF. CDR3 in DNA: TGTGCCAGCAGCTCCGGGACTAGCTGGCAGACCCAGTACTTC. The chain carries TRBV11-2 and TRBJ2-5; TRBD2 matches at 9 bases. V was clipped by 4 bases and J by 6 bases; unmatched bases: 6. The CDR3 extends over 14 amino acids. The V gene's germline CDR1 is SGHAT and CDR2 FQNNGV.

The CDR3, as DNA: TGTGCCAGCTCACGAGGTGGGGAGACCCAGTACTTC. It specifies CASSRGGETQYF. This chain links TRBV18 with TRBJ2-5; D remains ambiguous. The CDR3 totals 12 residues. The germline V gene encodes CDR1 KGHSH and CDR2 LQKENI. With 4 bases removed from V and 5 bases from J, the gap between germline ends came to 8 bases. Using reference TRBV18 and TRBJ2-5 for the parts outside the CDR3, the full variable domain is NAGVMQNPRHLVRRRGQEARLRCSPMKGHSHVYWYRQLPEEGLKFMVYLQKENIIDESGMPKERFSAEFPKEGPSILRIQQVVRGDSAAYFCASSRGGETQYFGPGTRLLVL.

The CDR3: CASSRTRIRDRGIFGEKLFF. The CDR3 DNA reads TGCGCCAGCAGCCGGACTCGAATCCGGGACAGGGGGATATTTGGTGAAAAACTGTTTTTT. The chain couples TRBV4-1 to TRBJ1-4; 11 bases map to TRBD1. The length of the CDR3 is 20 residues. V was pared by 4 bases and J by 7 bases, with 20 bases of the junction left unmatched. Germline V lookup: CDR1 MGHRA, CDR2 YSYEKL.

The chain links TRBV27 to TRBJ1-1; TRBD1 matches 7 bases. The ends lost 6 bases at V and 2 bases at J; junction bases unmatched: 12. This CDR3 comprises 16 residues. In germline, CDR1 is MNHEY, CDR2 SMNVEV (reference sequence). This CDR3 is CASSYRGLGPNTEAFF. Here the CDR3 DNA reads TGTGCCAGCAGCTACAGGGGTTTAGGGCCCAACACTGAAGCTTTCTTT.

The chain couples TRBV28 to TRBJ1-6; no reliable D call. Per germline, CDR1 MDHEN and CDR2 SYDVKM. The V end lost 6 bases, the J end lost 12 bases, and 9 bases lay between the germline ends. The CDR3 has 11 amino acids. The CDR3 DNA reads TGTGCCAGCAGCTCGGTGCAACCCCTCCACTTT. Translated: CASSSVQPLHF. Complete variable domain (other parts from reference TRBV28 and TRBJ1-6): DVKVTQSSRYLVKRTGEKVFLECVQDMDHENMFWYRQDPGLGLRLIYFSYDVKMKEKGDIPEGYSVSREKKERFSLILESASTNQTSMYLCASSSVQPLHFGNGTRLTVT.

The gene calls are TRBV30 and TRBJ1-1, with 8 bases lining up with TRBD1. V lost 5 bases and J lost 0; bases outside the gene matches: 8. Germline CDR1 and CDR2: GTSNPN and SVGIG (reference sequence). This CDR3 has 15 residues. CDR3 sequence reads: CAWAGTGIVNTEAFF. The CDR3 nucleotides are TGTGCCTGGGCCGGGACAGGTATTGTGAACACTGAAGCTTTCTTT.

The CDR3, as DNA: TGTGCCAGCAGTTACGGGGACAGAGGAAATCAGCCCCAGCATTTT. Translated, it gives CASSYGDRGNQPQHF. The chain carries TRBV6-2 or TRBV6-3 and TRBJ1-5; 7 bases line up with TRBD1. V dropped 2 bases and J dropped 4; count of bases not matched to a gene: 5. Germline loops: CDR1 MNHEY, CDR2 SVGEGT. The CDR3 contains 15 residues.

The rearrangement joins TRBV15 to TRBJ2-1; D gene unclear. V shed 0 bases and J shed 4 bases, with 13 bases lying between them. This CDR3 spans 16 amino acids. Germline V gene sequence: CDR1 LNHNV, CDR2 YYDKDF (reference sequence). The chain's CDR3 is CATSRDTNSYYNEQFF. The CDR3 nucleotides are TGTGCCACCAGCAGAGATACGAACTCTTATTACAATGAGCAGTTCTTC.

This clone was counted once. The V call is TRBV5-1, the J call TRBJ1-3, with 8 bases that match TRBD1. The CDR3 extends over 15 amino acids. Trimming took 4 bases from V and 2 from J; bases not matched to a gene: 5. Germline V CDR1 and CDR2: SGHRS, YFSETQ. The CDR3 loop reads CASSQTGEAGNTIYF. CDR3 sequence (DNA): TGCGCCAGCAGCCAGACAGGGGAAGCTGGAAACACCATATATTTT. The variable domain in full, completed from reference TRBV5-1 and TRBJ1-3, reads KAGVTQTPRYLIKTRGQQVTLSCSPISGHRSVSWYQQTPGQGLQFLFEYFSETQRNKGNFPGRFSGRQFSNSRSEMNVSTLELGDSALYLCASSQTGEAGNTIYFGEGSWLTVV.

The V call is TRBV9, the J call TRBJ1-5, with D possibly matching TRBD1 (5 bases). In germline, CDR1 is SGDLS, CDR2 YYNGEE. There are 14 residues in the CDR3. Deletions cut 4 bases from V and 7 bases from J, with 15 bases between. CDR3 region: CASSPAGQDQPQHF. In DNA, the CDR3 is TGTGCCAGCAGCCCAGCAGGGCAAGACCAGCCCCAGCATTTT.

J is TRBJ1-5 and V is TRBV19; tentative D call: TRBD1 (5 bases). Trimming removed 4 bases at V and 0 bases at J, with 13 bases between. Germline CDR1 and CDR2: LNHDA and SQIVND (reference sequence). The CDR3 runs to 16 residues. CDR3 loop: CASSTGTDYSNQPQHF. The DNA of the CDR3 is TGTGCCAGTAGTACGGGGACGGACTATAGCAATCAGCCCCAGCATTTT. The complete variable domain, with remaining parts taken from reference TRBV19 and TRBJ1-5, reads DGGITQSPKYLFRKEGQNVTLSCEQNLNHDAMYWYRQDPGQGLRLIYYSQIVNDFQKGDIAEGYSVSREKKESFPLTVTSAQKNPTAFYLCASSTGTDYSNQPQHFGDGTRLSIL.

This chain joins TRBV28 and TRBJ2-7; 9 bases agree with TRBD1. The CDR3 length is 16 residues. J was trimmed by 3 bases and V by 4 bases; bases with no gene match: 10. CDR1 is MDHEN and CDR2 is SYDVKM in the germline V gene. In nucleotides, the CDR3 is TGTGCCAGCAGTTCAACCGGGACAGGGATTGTCTACGAGCAGTACTTC. As protein: CASSSTGTGIVYEQYF.

V usage is TRBV4-1 and J usage is TRBJ2-3; 10 bases align to TRBD1. After removal of 2 bases from V and 0 bases from J, the junction contained 5 bases not matched to a gene. The CDR3 covers 17 residues. Germline-derived CDR1 and CDR2 are MGHRA and YSYEKL. This chain's CDR3 is CASSQPRTGGSTDTQYF. The DNA for the CDR3 is TGCGCCAGCAGCCAACCTAGGACAGGGGGAAGCACAGATACGCAGTATTTT.

This chain connects TRBV5-1 to TRBJ1-6; 8 bases agree with TRBD1. CDR1 and CDR2 (germline): SGHRS, YFSETQ. Unmatched junction bases numbered 5, after V lost 4 bases and J lost 8 bases. The CDR3 covers 14 residues. CDR3 amino acids: CASSVTGGDSPLHF. The CDR3 DNA reads as TGCGCCAGCAGCGTTACAGGGGGGGATTCACCCCTCCACTTT.

This chain joins TRBV7-3 and TRBJ2-7; D might be TRBD1 (6 bases). CDR3 length: 13 amino acids. Trimming shortened V by 5 bases and J by 4 bases, and 12 bases separated the two germline ends. The germline CDR1 and CDR2 sequences are SGHTA and FQGTGA. CDR3 sequence reads: CASSNPRGYEQYF. The CDR3 region has the DNA TGTGCCAGCAGCAACCCCAGGGGTTACGAGCAGTACTTC.

This clone was counted a few times. This chain joins TRBV6-5 and TRBJ1-1; TRBD1 agrees at 8 bases. The J segment lost 10 bases and the V segment lost 6 bases, leaving 10 bases of the junction unmatched. The germline CDR1 and CDR2 sequences are MNHEY and SVGAGI. The CDR3 totals 13 residues. The CDR3 nucleotides read TGTGCCAGCAGCCTCACAGGGGGTCGTCCAGCTTTCTTT. Encoded protein: CASSLTGGRPAFF.

The J gene is TRBJ2-5, the V gene TRBV13, with 11 nucleotides matching TRBD2. This CDR3 is built from 16 residues. Germline V gives CDR1 PRHDT, CDR2 FYEKMQ (reference sequence). The V and J ends lost 5 bases and 4 bases, in that order; junction bases with no gene match: 9. Here the CDR3 DNA reads TGTGCCAGCAGCCAAATACTAGCGGGGGACGGAGAGACCCAGTACTTC. Translating it yields CASSQILAGDGETQYF.

The J gene is TRBJ2-7, the V gene TRBV4-2; 9 bases match TRBD2. V was pared by 4 bases and J by 3 bases, with 10 bases of the junction left unmatched. Germline V gene data show CDR1 as LGHNA and CDR2 as YNFKEQ. The CDR3 totals 16 residues. The CDR3 protein is CASSLDLAGMNYEQYF. CDR3 nucleotides: TGTGCCAGCAGCCTGGATCTAGCGGGGATGAACTACGAGCAGTACTTC.

The table lists this clone with a count of one. The chain employs TRBV28 and TRBJ1-1; no firm D call. CDR1 is MDHEN, CDR2 SYDVKM, per germline. The CDR3 runs to 14 residues. Between the trimmed V and J ends, which lost 6 bases and 0 bases, there was a span of 11 bases. CDR3 nucleotide sequence: TGTGCCAGCAGCGCAGGTTCTATGAACACTGAAGCTTTCTTT. Its protein product is CASSAGSMNTEAFF.

This chain joins TRBV18 and TRBJ2-3, with 8 bases aligning to TRBD2. This CDR3 is 14 amino acids long. Germline CDR1 reads KGHSH; CDR2 reads LQKENI. V lost 2 bases, J lost 6 bases, and 4 bases stayed unmatched. The CDR3 sequence: CASSPEVAGDTQYF. CDR3 in DNA: TGTGCCAGCTCACCAGAGGTAGCGGGGGATACGCAGTATTTT.

V is TRBV24-1 and J is TRBJ2-5, with 7 positions matching TRBD1. Losses at the gene ends were 2 bases for V and 2 bases for J; bases not matched to a gene: 7. The CDR3 extends over 16 amino acids. Germline CDR1 reads KGHDR; CDR2 reads SFDVKD. CDR3 residues: CATSDSRQGPQETQYF. Here the CDR3 DNA reads TGTGCCACCAGTGATTCCCGACAGGGCCCACAAGAGACCCAGTACTTC.

This rearrangement joins TRBV7-9 to TRBJ2-7, with a weak D call TRBD1 (5 bases). Trimming shortened V by 3 bases and J by 3 bases, and 12 bases separated the two germline ends. Germline lookup yields CDR1 SEHNR and CDR2 FQNEAQ (reference sequence). This CDR3 has 14 amino acids. The DNA of the CDR3 is TGTGCCAGCAGCTTCCTAGGACATAACTACGAGCAGTACTTC. Encoded protein: CASSFLGHNYEQYF. Complete variable domain (other parts from reference TRBV7-9 and TRBJ2-7): DTGVSQNPRHKITKRGQNVTFRCDPISEHNRLYWYRQTLGQGPEFLTYFQNEAQLEKSRLLSDRFSAERPKGSFSTLEIQRTEQGDSAMYLCASSFLGHNYEQYFGPGTRLTVT.